This T cell receptor beta chain was documented in a study of Graves' ophthalmopathy and Graves' hyperthyroidism. PBMCs were density-gradient isolated from approximately 9.8 ml fresh blood. V lost 2 bases, J lost 4 bases, and 10 bases stayed unmatched. Germline CDR1 and CDR2: KGHSH and LQKENI. The CDR3 is 16 residues long. This clonotype was observed a handful of times. The target antigen is unknown. The authors amplified TCR beta CDR3 regions, and they did so from RNA transcripts for repertoire sequencing. First-round RT-PCR relied on HTBI primers, and a second-round multiplex PCR came next. TCRdb called the multiplex PCR reads again in MiXCR, with one record for every CDR3 protein. The table records about 370,000 distinct CDR3 sequences, about a sixth of them present only once. Whole-study findings and limits: It was with 70.59% sensitivity and 72% to 75% specificity that the model predicted ophthalmopathy progression.

The rearrangement uses TRBV18 and TRBJ2-7; 8 positions match TRBD2. The receptor was derived from an adult woman with stable Graves' hyperthyroidism. Sequenced material: peripheral blood. The CDR3 DNA is TGTGCCAGCTCACCAAGCCCAGCGGGAGTTGGGTACGAGCAGTACTTC. Protein product: CASSPSPAGVGYEQYF.